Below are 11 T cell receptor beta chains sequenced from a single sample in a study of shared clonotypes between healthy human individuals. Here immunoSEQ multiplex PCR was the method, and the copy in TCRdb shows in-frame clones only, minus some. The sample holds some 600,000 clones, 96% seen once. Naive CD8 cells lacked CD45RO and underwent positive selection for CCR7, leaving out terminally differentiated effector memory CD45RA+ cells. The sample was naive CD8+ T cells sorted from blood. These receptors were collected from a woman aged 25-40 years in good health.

The CDR3 spells CASSPSSGPSYNEQFF. Here the CDR3 DNA reads TGTGCCAGCAGCCCCTCTAGCGGCCCCTCCTACAATGAGCAGTTCTTC. This chain links TRBV5-6 with TRBJ2-1; 7 nucleotides agree with TRBD2. The CDR3 is 16 amino acids. Germline V gene lookup returns CDR1 SGHDT and CDR2 YYEEEE. Trimming removed 4 bases from V and 0 bases from J; junction bases left unmatched: 7. Using reference TRBV5-6 and TRBJ2-1 for the parts outside the CDR3, the full variable domain is DAGVTQSPTHLIKTRGQQVTLRCSPKSGHDTVSWYQQALGQGPQFIFQYYEEEERQRGNFPDRFSGHQFPNYSSELNVNALLLGDSALYLCASSPSSGPSYNEQFFGPGTRLTVL.

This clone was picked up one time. This CDR3 reads CASSWTGAHEQYF. The DNA of the CDR3 is TGTGCCAGCAGCTGGACAGGGGCCCACGAGCAGTACTTC. This rearrangement joins TRBV7-6 to TRBJ2-7; TRBD1 agrees at 9 bases. This CDR3 comprises 13 residues. V shed 4 bases and J 5 bases; nucleotides not matched to a gene: 3. The germline CDR1 and CDR2 sequences are SGHVS and FNYEAQ. The complete variable domain, with remaining parts taken from reference TRBV7-6 and TRBJ2-7, reads GAGVSQSPRYKVTKRGQDVALRCDPISGHVSLYWYRQALGQGPEFLTYFNYEAQQDKSGLPNDRFSAERPEGSISTLTIQRTEQRDSAMYRCASSWTGAHEQYFGPGTRLTVT.

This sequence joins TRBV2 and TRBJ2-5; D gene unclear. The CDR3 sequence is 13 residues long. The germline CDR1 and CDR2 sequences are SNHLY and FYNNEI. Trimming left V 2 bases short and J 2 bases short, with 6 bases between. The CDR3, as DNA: TGTGCCAGCAGTGAATACACTCAAGAGACCCAGTACTTC. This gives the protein CASSEYTQETQYF.

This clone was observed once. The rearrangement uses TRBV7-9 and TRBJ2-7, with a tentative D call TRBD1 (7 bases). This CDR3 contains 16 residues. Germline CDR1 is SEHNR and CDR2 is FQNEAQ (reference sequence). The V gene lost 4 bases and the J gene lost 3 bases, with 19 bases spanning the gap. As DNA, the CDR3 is TGTGCCAGCAGCTCGGGCGGGACAGACTCCTACTACGAGCAGTACTTC. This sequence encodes CASSSGGTDSYYEQYF. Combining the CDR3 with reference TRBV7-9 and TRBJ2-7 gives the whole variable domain DTGVSQNPRHKITKRGQNVTFRCDPISEHNRLYWYRQTLGQGPEFLTYFQNEAQLEKSRLLSDRFSAERPKGSFSTLEIQRTEQGDSAMYLCASSSGGTDSYYEQYFGPGTRLTVT.

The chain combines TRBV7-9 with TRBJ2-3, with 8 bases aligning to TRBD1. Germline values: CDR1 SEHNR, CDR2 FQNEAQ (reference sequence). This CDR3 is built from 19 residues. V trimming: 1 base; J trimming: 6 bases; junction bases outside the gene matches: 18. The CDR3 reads CASSLDGGTGQGSFDTQYF. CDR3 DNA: TGTGCCAGCAGCTTAGATGGGGGAACTGGACAGGGTTCTTTCGATACGCAGTATTTT.

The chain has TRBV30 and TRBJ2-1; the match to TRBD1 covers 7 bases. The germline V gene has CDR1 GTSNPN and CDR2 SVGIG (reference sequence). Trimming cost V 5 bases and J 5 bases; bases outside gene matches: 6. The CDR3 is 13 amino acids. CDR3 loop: CAWETGPNNEQFF. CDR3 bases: TGTGCCTGGGAGACAGGGCCCAACAATGAGCAGTTCTTC.

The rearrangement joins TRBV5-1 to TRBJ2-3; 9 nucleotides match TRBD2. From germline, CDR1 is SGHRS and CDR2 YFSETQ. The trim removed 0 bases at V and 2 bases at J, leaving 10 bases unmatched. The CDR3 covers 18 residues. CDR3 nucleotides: TGCGCCAGCAGCTTGGGATCCGGCCAGCGGGAGGACACAGATACGCAGTATTTT. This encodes CASSLGSGQREDTDTQYF.

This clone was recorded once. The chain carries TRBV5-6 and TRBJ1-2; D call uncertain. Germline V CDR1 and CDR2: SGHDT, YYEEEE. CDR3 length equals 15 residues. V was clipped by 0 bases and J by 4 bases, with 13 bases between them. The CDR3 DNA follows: TGTGCCAGCAGCTTGGCCTCACAGAGGGTCTATGGCTACACCTTC. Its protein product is CASSLASQRVYGYTF.

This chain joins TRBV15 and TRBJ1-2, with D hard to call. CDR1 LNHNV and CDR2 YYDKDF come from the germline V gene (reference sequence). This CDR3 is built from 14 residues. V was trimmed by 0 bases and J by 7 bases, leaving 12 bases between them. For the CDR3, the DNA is TGTGCCACCAGCAGAGAGGAGGGAGAAGTTGGCTACACCTTC. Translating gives CATSREEGEVGYTF.

The CDR3 region is CASSFRGRSDRGVYGYTF. CDR3 in DNA: TGTGCCAGCAGCTTTCGAGGTCGGTCGGACAGGGGGGTCTATGGCTACACCTTC. V usage is TRBV11-2 and J usage is TRBJ1-2; 10 bases are a match to TRBD1. Germline lookup yields CDR1 SGHAT and CDR2 FQNNGV. The CDR3 runs to 18 residues. The V segment lost 3 bases and the J segment 4 bases; nucleotides outside the gene matches: 14.

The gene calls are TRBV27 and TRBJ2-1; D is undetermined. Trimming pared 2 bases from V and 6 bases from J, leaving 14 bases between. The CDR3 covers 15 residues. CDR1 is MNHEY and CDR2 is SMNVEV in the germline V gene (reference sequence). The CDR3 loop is CASSLEPLTFNEQFF. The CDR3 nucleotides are TGTGCCAGCAGTTTAGAGCCTTTGACCTTCAATGAGCAGTTCTTC.